This TCR beta chain was found in a study of OX40 agonist ivuxolimab in advanced cancers. Blood draws occurred at baseline, cycle 4 day 1, and cycle 7 day 1. The sample holds one count of this clone. The assay was immunoSEQ multiplex PCR, and TCRdb's table has in-frame clones only and misses some. The table includes under 100,000 clones, 92% detected once. The CDR3 consists of 16 residues. Germline-derived CDR1 and CDR2 are PRHDT and FYEKMQ (reference sequence). The V segment lost 4 bases and the J segment 7 bases; nucleotides outside the gene matches: 10. This TCR was sampled from an adult with an advanced solid tumor such as melanoma, head and neck, liver or kidney cancer. The sequencing here drew on CD4+ or CD8+ T cells sorted from blood, taken in a trial of the OX40 agonist ivuxolimab. The chain employs TRBV13 and TRBJ2-7, with TRBD2 identical over 13 bases. The CDR3 DNA is TGTGCCAGCAGCTCGCGGACTAGCGGGAGTCGTTTAGAGCAGTACTTC. It translates to CASSSRTSGSRLEQYF.